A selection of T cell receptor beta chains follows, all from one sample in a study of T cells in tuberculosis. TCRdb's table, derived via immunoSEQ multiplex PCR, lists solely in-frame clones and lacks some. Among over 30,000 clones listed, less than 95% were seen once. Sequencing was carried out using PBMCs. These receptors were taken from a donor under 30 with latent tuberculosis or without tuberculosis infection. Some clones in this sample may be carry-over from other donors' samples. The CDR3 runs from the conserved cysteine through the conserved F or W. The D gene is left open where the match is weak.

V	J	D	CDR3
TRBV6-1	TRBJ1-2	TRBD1	CASSDHRPQGIYGYTF
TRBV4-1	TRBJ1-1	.	CASSQGMGLMNTEAFF
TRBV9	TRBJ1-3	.	CASSGGLGNTIYF
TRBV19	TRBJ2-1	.	CASSRLGSYNEQFF
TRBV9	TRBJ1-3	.	CASSVGIYDSSGNTIYF
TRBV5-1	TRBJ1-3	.	CASSAGGDTIYF
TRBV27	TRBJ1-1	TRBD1	CASSLQQGQTEAFF
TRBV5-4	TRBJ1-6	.	CASSLTGYSPLHF
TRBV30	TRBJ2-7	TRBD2	CAWSRTSGGHYEQYF
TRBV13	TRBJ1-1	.	CASKQGMNTEAFF
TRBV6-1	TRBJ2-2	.	CASSGQMNTGELFF
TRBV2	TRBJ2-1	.	CASSPYKGFAAEQFF
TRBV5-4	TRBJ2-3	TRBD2	CASSPEWAGGPPDTQYF
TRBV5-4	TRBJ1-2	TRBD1	CASSMTGGTIYGYTF
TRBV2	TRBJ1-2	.	CASSEDWRGGYTF
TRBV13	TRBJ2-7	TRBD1	CASSFMTGGREQYF
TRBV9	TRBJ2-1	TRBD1	CASSLPGSGQGSNEQFF
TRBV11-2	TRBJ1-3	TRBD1	CASSTWTGPSGNTIYF
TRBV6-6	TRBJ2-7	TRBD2	CASTPPSGSYEQYF
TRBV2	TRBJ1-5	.	CASSFFTGTLGGNQPQHF
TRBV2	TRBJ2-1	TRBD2	CAQLRIPGRAWDEQFF
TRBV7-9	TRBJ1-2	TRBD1	CASSSGGGYYGYTF
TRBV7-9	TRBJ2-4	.	CASSHYLGSALAKNIQYF
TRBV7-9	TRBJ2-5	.	CASSPEAQETQYF
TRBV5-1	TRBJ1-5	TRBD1	CASSLSGGQGDQPQHF
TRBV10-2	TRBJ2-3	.	CASSESSGSTDTQYF
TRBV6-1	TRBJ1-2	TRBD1	CASRGEQGYYGYTF
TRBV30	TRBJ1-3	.	CAWSGEWGNTIYF
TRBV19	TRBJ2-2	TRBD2	CASSLLAGGAGELFF
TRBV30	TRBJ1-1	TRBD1	CAWTPWAGGGMNTEAFF
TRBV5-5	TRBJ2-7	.	CASSLVDTSYEQYF